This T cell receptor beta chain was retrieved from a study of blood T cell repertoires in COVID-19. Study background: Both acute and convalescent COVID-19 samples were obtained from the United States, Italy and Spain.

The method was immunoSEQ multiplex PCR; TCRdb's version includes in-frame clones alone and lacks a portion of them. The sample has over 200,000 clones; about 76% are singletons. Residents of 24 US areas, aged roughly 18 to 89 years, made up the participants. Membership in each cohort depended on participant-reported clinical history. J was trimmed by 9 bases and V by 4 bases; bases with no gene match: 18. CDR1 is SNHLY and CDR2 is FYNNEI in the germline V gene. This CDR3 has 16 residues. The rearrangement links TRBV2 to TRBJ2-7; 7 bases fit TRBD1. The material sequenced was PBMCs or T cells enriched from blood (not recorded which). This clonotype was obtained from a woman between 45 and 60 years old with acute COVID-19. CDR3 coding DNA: TGTGCCAGCAGTGCAATTCTGGGACAGACCTTGATCGGGCAGTACTTC. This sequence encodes CASSAILGQTLIGQYF.